The rows below give T cell receptor beta chains drawn from one sample of a study of T-cell reconstitution after alpha-beta-depleted transplantation in children. TCRdb passed the PCR reads through MiXCR, listing each CDR3 protein once. In the table there are some 220,000 distinct CDR3 sequences, 11% of which are singletons. Here the sequenced sample was PBMCs, taken before TCRalphabeta/CD19-depleted stem cell transplant. The receptors were gathered from a child younger than two with acute myeloid leukemia, due to receive a stem cell transplant. Both conserved end residues are part of each CDR3. A D gene is named only where the DNA matches it firmly. Some rows mark clone size as missing; the rest say once, few, many or name a class of expanded clone.

CSVSDGGQPQHF TGCAGCGTTTCAGACGGCGGGCAGCCCCAGCATTTT - - TRBJ1-5 TRBV29-1
CASASGITYEQYF TGTGCCAGCGCGAGCGGGATCACCTACGAGCAGTACTTC many TRBD2 TRBJ2-7 TRBV12-3/TRBV12-4
CASSSLGTGGNEQYF TGTGCCAGCAGTTCTCTCGGGACAGGGGGCAACGAGCAGTACTTC - TRBD1 TRBJ2-7 TRBV28
CASSPPARGSDTQYF TGTGCCAGCTCACCACCGGCGAGGGGGTCAGATACGCAGTATTTT many - TRBJ2-3 TRBV18
CSARDIRVGQPQHF TGCAGTGCTAGAGATATCCGTGTGGGCCAGCCCCAGCATTTT many - TRBJ1-5 TRBV20-1
CASSLRDRFYYGYTF TGTGCCAGCAGCTTGAGGGACAGGTTTTACTATGGCTACACCTTC many TRBD1 TRBJ1-2 TRBV5-5
CASSFSGTSGRNEQFF TGCGCCAGCAGCTTCTCCGGGACTAGCGGGAGGAATGAGCAGTTCTTC many TRBD2 TRBJ2-1 TRBV5-1
CASSPGPRHLYGYTF TGTGCCAGCAGCCCCGGACCTCGACATCTCTATGGCTACACCTTC many - TRBJ1-2 TRBV11-3
CASSFPKGQGINEQYF TGTGCCAGCAGTTTCCCTAAGGGACAGGGGATCAACGAGCAGTACTTC many TRBD1 TRBJ2-7 TRBV28
CASSQDRDGYTF TGTGCCAGCTCACAGGACAGGGATGGCTACACCTTC few TRBD1 TRBJ1-2 TRBV18
CSVEERLKGNEQFF TGCAGCGTTGAGGAGCGCCTAAAAGGAAATGAGCAGTTCTTC many - TRBJ2-1 TRBV29-1
CSAEAAGTDTQYF TGCAGTGCTGAGGCGGCTGGCACAGATACGCAGTATTTT many - TRBJ2-3 TRBV20-1
CASRGGGSPLHF TGTGCCAGCCGAGGGGGAGGTTCACCCCTCCACTTT many - TRBJ1-6 TRBV10-3
CASRTGAISSPNSPLHF TGTGCCAGCCGGACAGGGGCCATCTCTTCCCCTAATTCACCCCTCCACTTT - TRBD1 TRBJ1-6 TRBV5-5
CASSAQGGEGYTF TGTGCCAGCAGCGCTCAGGGGGGAGAGGGCTACACCTTC many TRBD1 TRBJ1-2 TRBV7-3
CASSFKGPGRVGTGELFF TGTGCCAGTAGTTTTAAGGGGCCCGGGAGAGTTGGCACCGGGGAGCTGTTTTTT many - TRBJ2-2 TRBV19
CATLRGREFF TGTGCCACCCTTCGGGGGAGGGAGTTCTTC many TRBD2 TRBJ2-1 TRBV9
CASSQERGTTGNEQFF TGTGCCAGCAGCCAAGAGAGGGGGACCACAGGGAATGAGCAGTTCTTC many - TRBJ2-1 TRBV3-1
CASSPPGTSSETQYF TGTGCCAGCAGCCCCCCCGGGACTAGTAGTGAGACCCAGTACTTC few TRBD2 TRBJ2-5 TRBV4-2
CASSLNRNSYEQYF TGTGCCAGCAGTTTAAACAGAAACTCCTACGAGCAGTACTTC many - TRBJ2-7 TRBV27
CASSPGDNRGEQYF TGTGCCAGTAGTCCAGGGGACAACCGCGGCGAGCAGTACTTC - - TRBJ2-7 TRBV19
CASSPDAQYNEQFF TGTGCCAGCAGTCCCGACGCGCAGTATAATGAGCAGTTCTTC many - TRBJ2-1 TRBV12-3/TRBV12-4
CASSPGTGIYNEQFF TGCGCCAGCAGCCCCGGGACGGGGATCTACAATGAGCAGTTCTTC many - TRBJ2-1 TRBV10-2
CASSLSRTDTQYF TGTGCCAGCAGCTTATCCCGCACAGATACGCAGTATTTT many - TRBJ2-3 TRBV11-2
CASSKEAAGAKAFF TGTGCCAGTAGTAAGGAGGCCGCGGGGGCGAAAGCTTTCTTT few - TRBJ1-1 TRBV19
CASLGGGANEQFF TGTGCCAGTCTCGGCGGGGGGGCCAATGAGCAGTTCTTC many TRBD2 TRBJ2-1 TRBV28
CASSLAPTTDTQYF TGTGCCAGCAGCTTAGCGCCTACCACAGATACGCAGTATTTT many - TRBJ2-3 TRBV7-2
CASSSGVILMNTEAFF TGTGCCAGCTCCTCTGGAGTGATACTTATGAACACTGAAGCTTTCTTT few - TRBJ1-1 TRBV18
CASSVAPTYNEQFF TGTGCCAGCAGCGTAGCTCCGACATACAATGAGCAGTTCTTC many - TRBJ2-1 TRBV9
CASSQDRLLNGYTF TGTGCCAGCAGCCAAGATCGGCTCCTAAATGGCTACACCTTC many - TRBJ1-2 TRBV3-1
CASSVLAGVTGELFF TGTGCCAGCAGTGTCCTAGCGGGAGTCACCGGGGAGCTGTTTTTT many TRBD2 TRBJ2-2 TRBV6-1
CATTAGAKRDTQYF TGTGCCACCACAGCGGGAGCCAAAAGGGATACGCAGTATTTT many TRBD2 TRBJ2-3 TRBV5-6
CATSDWFSGEAFF TGTGCCACCAGTGATTGGTTTTCGGGCGAAGCTTTCTTT few - TRBJ1-1 TRBV24-1
CATSRGPGNTEAFF TGTGCCACCAGCAGAGGGCCCGGGAACACTGAAGCTTTCTTT many - TRBJ1-1 TRBV15
CASSLDSNNEQFF TGTGCCAGCAGTTTGGACAGCAACAATGAGCAGTTCTTC - - TRBJ2-1 TRBV12-3/TRBV12-4
CASSPFGLAGKQYF TGTGCCAGCAGCCCCTTCGGACTAGCGGGGAAGCAGTATTTT many TRBD2 TRBJ2-3 TRBV11-2
CAISVGADYGYTF TGTGCCATCAGTGTGGGGGCTGACTATGGCTACACCTTC many - TRBJ1-2 TRBV10-3
CASRTGERQPQHF TGTGCCAGCAGAACAGGGGAGCGTCAGCCCCAGCATTTT many TRBD1 TRBJ1-5 TRBV2
CASSNPYGDANTGELFF TGTGCCAGCAGCAACCCTTATGGTGACGCGAACACCGGGGAGCTGTTTTTT - - TRBJ2-2 TRBV7-7
CASSLGTTGGYGYTF TGTGCCAGCAGCTTGGGAACGACAGGGGGGTATGGCTACACCTTC - TRBD1 TRBJ1-2 TRBV5-5